Presented here are 4 T cell receptor beta chains from one specimen sequenced in a study of post-analysis software for immune sequencing data. Study findings and constraints: Elevated frequency relative to controls characterized 4 or 5 TRBV segments in patients, TRBV5-6, TRBV5-1 and TRBV20-1 among them.

Unique-molecular-identifier-tagged TCR beta cDNA libraries were used. TCRdb passed the PCR reads through MiXCR, listing each CDR3 protein once. The data show approximately 180,000 distinct CDR3 sequences, roughly 30% seen once. These receptors are not linked to any known antigen. Sequencing used blood. The receptors were sampled from a girl under 18 with multiple sclerosis.

The chain recombines TRBV13 with TRBJ2-5; the match to TRBD1 covers 7 bases. This CDR3 spans 16 amino acids. Germline V CDR1 and CDR2: PRHDT, FYEKMQ (reference sequence). The junction had 11 bases not matched to a gene; V was cut back by 5 bases and J by 2 bases. CDR3 in amino acids: CASSLGQATSQETQYF. The CDR3 DNA follows: TGTGCCAGCAGCCTCGGACAGGCCACTTCACAAGAGACCCAGTACTTC.

This clonotype came up a few times. The chain combines TRBV5-1 with TRBJ2-1, with 10 nucleotides matching TRBD1. The CDR3 consists of 17 residues. J gave up 5 bases and V 0 bases, and 8 bases lay outside the gene matches. The germline V gene encodes CDR1 SGHRS and CDR2 YFSETQ. CDR3 in amino acids: CASSLDIRTGGHNEQFF. The CDR3 DNA is TGCGCCAGCAGCTTGGATATACGGACAGGGGGACACAATGAGCAGTTCTTC.

Comment on this clonotype: Since a much larger clone is just one base distant, this may be a read error. This chain joins TRBV5-1 and TRBJ2-3, with 7 bases matching TRBD1. CDR3 length: 11 amino acids. Germline values: CDR1 SGHRS, CDR2 YFSETQ. The CDR3 region is CAGSQEDRRYF. CDR3 DNA sequence: TGCGCCGGCAGCCAGGAGGACAGGCGGTATTTT.

This clonotype was observed a few times. The genes are TRBV12-3 or TRBV12-4 and TRBJ1-2; 9 bases are a match to TRBD1. The CDR3 is 14 residues long. J gave up 5 bases and V 2 bases, and 3 bases lay outside the gene matches. The CDR3 bases are TGTGCCAGCAGTTTAACAGGGGGCAGTTATGGCTACACCTTC. Translated, it gives CASSLTGGSYGYTF.